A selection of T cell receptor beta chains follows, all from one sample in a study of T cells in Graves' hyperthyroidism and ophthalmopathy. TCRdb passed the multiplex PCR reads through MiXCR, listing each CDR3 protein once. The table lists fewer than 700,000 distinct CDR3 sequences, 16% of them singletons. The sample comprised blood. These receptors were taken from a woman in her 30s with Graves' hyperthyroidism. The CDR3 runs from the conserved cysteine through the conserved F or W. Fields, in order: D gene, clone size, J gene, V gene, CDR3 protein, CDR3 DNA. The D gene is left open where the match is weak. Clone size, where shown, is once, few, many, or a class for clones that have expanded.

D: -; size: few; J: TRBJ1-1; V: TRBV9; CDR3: CASSVMAMSTEAFF; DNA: TGTGCCAGCAGCGTTATGGCAATGAGCACTGAAGCTTTCTTT
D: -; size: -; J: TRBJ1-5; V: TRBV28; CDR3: CASSFGLRPQHF; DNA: TGTGCCAGCAGTTTTGGGCTCCGGCCCCAGCATTTT
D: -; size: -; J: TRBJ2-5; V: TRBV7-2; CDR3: CASSIYRETQYF; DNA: TGTGCCAGCAGCATCTACAGGGAGACCCAGTACTTC
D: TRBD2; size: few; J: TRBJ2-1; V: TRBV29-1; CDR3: CSVRSGTDNEQFF; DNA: TGCAGCGTTCGTAGCGGGACTGACAATGAGCAGTTCTTC
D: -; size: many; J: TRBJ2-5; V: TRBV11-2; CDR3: CASTRWGFGGPTQETQYF; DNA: TGTGCCAGCACCCGGTGGGGATTCGGGGGCCCCACCCAAGAGACCCAGTACTTC
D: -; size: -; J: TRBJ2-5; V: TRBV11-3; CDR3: CASSIKTGYQETQYF; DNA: TGTGCCAGCAGCATAAAAACAGGGTACCAAGAGACCCAGTACTTC
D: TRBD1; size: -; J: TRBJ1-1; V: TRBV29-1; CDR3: CSVDSGGTDTEAFF; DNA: TGCAGCGTGGACTCAGGGGGTACGGACACTGAAGCTTTCTTT
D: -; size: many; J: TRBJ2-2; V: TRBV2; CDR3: CARSGVGELFF; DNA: TGTGCCAGATCCGGGGTCGGGGAGCTGTTTTTT
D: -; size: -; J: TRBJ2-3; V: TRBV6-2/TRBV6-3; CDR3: CASSYSSASDTQYF; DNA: TGTGCCAGCAGTTACTCGTCGGCATCAGATACGCAGTATTTT
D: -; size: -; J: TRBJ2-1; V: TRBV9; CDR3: CASSSPRNEQFF; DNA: TGTGCCAGCAGCAGTCCCCGGAATGAGCAGTTCTTC
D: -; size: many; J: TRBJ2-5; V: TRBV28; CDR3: CASSFRGHRMETQYF; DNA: TGTGCCAGCAGTTTTCGGGGACACAGGATGGAGACCCAGTACTTC
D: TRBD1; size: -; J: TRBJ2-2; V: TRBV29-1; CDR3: CSVDTTGGHGELFF; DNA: TGCAGCGTTGATACGACAGGGGGCCACGGGGAGCTGTTTTTT
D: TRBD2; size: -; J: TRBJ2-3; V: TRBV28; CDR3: CASSLSASGTSTDTQYF; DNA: TGTGCCAGCAGTTTATCGGCTAGCGGGACCAGTACAGATACGCAGTATTTT